This T cell receptor (beta chain) emerged from a study of shared clonotypes between healthy human individuals. The table came from immunoSEQ multiplex PCR; TCRdb's copy has only in-frame clones and leaves some out. The sample has 700,000 to 950,000 clones; about 96% are singletons. General study results and limits: On the whole, naive subsets had larger estimated richness than memory subsets had. Sampling involved blood alone; tissue repertoires likely differ.

This clone was found once. The antigen remains unidentified. Only CD45RO-negative cells positively selected for CCR7 counted as naive CD8 cells, so terminally differentiated effector memory CD45RA+ cells were excluded. There are 11 residues in the CDR3. The V gene lost 3 bases and the J gene lost 6 bases, with 2 bases spanning the gap. Germline V gene sequence: CDR1 MGHRA, CDR2 YSYEKL. The genes are TRBV4-1 and TRBJ2-2; D call uncertain. The origin of this receptor is a man aged 30 to 45 in good health. Source material: naive CD8+ T cells sorted from blood. The CDR3 region is CASSQSGELFF. The CDR3 nucleotides read TGCGCCAGCAGCCAGTCCGGGGAGCTGTTTTTT.